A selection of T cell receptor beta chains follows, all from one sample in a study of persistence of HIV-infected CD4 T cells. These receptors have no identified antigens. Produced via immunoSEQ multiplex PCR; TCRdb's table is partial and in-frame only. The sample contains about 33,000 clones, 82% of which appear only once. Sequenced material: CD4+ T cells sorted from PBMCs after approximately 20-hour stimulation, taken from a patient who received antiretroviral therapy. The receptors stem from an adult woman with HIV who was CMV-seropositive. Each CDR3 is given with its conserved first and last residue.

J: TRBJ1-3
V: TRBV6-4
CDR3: CASGQGIYSGNTIYF

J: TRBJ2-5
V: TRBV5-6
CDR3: CASSFPDLEETQYF

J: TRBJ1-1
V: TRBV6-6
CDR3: CASSSRLSDARTEAFF

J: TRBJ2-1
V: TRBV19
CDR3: CASSTQALAGVGEQFF

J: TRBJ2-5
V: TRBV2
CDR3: CASSARGRGETQYF

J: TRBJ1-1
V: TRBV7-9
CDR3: CASSLDGLGTEAFF

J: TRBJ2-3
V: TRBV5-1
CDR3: CASSLAGQVTDTQYF

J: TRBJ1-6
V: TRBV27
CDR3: CASSSQGGNSPLHF

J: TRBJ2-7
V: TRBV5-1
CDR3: CASSLALLSYEQYF

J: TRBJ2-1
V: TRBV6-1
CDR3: CASSETSGRYNEQFF

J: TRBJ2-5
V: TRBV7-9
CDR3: CASSLTSGRYETQYF

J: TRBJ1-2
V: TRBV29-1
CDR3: CSITIAPGRAYGYTF

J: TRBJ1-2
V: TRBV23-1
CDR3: CASSQAGTF

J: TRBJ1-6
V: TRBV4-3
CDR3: CASSQESTGRSPLHF

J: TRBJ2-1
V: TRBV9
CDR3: CASSVEGLAGYEQFF

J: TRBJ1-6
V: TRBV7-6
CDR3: CASSLTANNSPLHF

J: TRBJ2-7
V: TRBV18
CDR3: CASSPGGQDSYEQYF

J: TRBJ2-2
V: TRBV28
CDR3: CASTPGGNTGELFF

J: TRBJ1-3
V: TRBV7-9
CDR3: CASSLTFTLGATGNTIYF

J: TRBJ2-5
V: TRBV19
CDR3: CASSIEARETQYF

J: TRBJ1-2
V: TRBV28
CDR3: CASQEGAGYYGYTF

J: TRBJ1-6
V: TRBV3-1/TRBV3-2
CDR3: CASAASGRRSPLHF

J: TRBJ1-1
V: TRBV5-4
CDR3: CASSLGSGWGTEAFF

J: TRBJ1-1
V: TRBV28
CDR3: CASSFLASRTNTEAFF

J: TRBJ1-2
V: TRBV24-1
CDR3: CATGDRGQRGYTF

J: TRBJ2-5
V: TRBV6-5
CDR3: CASSYLRTGKGETQYF

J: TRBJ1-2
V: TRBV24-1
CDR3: CATSDTGTRGYTF

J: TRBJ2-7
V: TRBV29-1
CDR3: CSVSRRQGAYEQYF

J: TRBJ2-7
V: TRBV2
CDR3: CASTSETYEQYF

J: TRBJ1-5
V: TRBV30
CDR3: CAWSVSWGSQPQHF

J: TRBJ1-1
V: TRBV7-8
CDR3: CASRRHRGNQGRMNTEAFF